This T cell receptor (beta chain) was identified during a study of cytomegalovirus exposure and HLA in healthy donors (dated 2017 in TCRdb). Regarding the study in general: According to a later analysis, one platform produced both the 120 validation repertoires and the 666 repertoires of the first cohort. The study was designed to test whether signatures of past pathogen exposure could be identified by cataloging public T cell receptors. Besides the first cohort of under 700 subjects, a separate validation cohort made up of roughly 120 different subjects was used. High-throughput TCR immunosequencing, statistical association of individual TCRs with disease status, and machine learning were combined to predict cytomegalovirus infection status. Study-wide findings and limitations: It was suggested by the authors that the approach could potentially be generalized to other disease states and immunological phenotypes. In both the original and validation cohorts, the classifier was reported to diagnose cytomegalovirus status with high specificity and sensitivity. In vitro tests confirmed that three of the cytomegalovirus-associated TCR beta chains recognize cytomegalovirus antigens. Of the cluster scores, roughly 93% were above 0 in a later analysis, which found that TCRs clustered in the first cohort also tended to co-occur in the approximately 110 validation repertoires. A later analysis had no HLA typing for the validation cohort, so co-occurrence there was scored across all 130 or so repertoires. While some public TCRs were present in many individuals, most TCR sequences turned up only very rarely across donors. In the study, around 150 TCR beta chains were listed as associated with cytomegalovirus.

Libraries were built with the immunoSEQ multiplex PCR assay. As for how the authors treated the data: To diagnose cytomegalovirus status from the catalog of TCR beta chain sequences, a statistical classification framework was built. TCRdb retrieved this table from immuneACCESS and kept in-frame rearrangements only. Not all clones are present; in checked studies, unresolved V genes account for under half, and no reason is known for the remainder. Clonal size and the V and J genes are those of that table, whereas D and trimming came from the DNA. The sample table shows around 130,000 clones, and under 90% are seen once. Together, the top ten hold 2.1% of the sample. The donors belonged to the validation cohort of about 120 subjects, which was separate from the approximately 700-subject first cohort. Comments on this clone: Its recognized antigen is unknown. Base-call qualities are not available, and no considerably larger clone is one nucleotide away.

The sequencing input was PBMCs. The source is a woman in her twenties or thirties in good health and CMV-seronegative.

This receptor carries the CDR3 CASSVEGTGAYEQYF. The nucleotide sequence reads TGTGCCAGCAGCGTAGAGGGGACAGGGGCCTACGAGCAGTACTTC. The chain joins TRBV9 to TRBJ2-7, and TRBD1 matches 10 of the central bases. From a lookup of the germline V gene, CDR1 and CDR2 are SGDLS and YYNGEE. The V end gives up 0 bases and the J end 2 bases, leaving 2 bases in the junction not matched to a gene. From cysteine to phenylalanine, the CDR3 is 15 amino acids long. The CDR3 DNA has 45 bases and is translated from base 1.